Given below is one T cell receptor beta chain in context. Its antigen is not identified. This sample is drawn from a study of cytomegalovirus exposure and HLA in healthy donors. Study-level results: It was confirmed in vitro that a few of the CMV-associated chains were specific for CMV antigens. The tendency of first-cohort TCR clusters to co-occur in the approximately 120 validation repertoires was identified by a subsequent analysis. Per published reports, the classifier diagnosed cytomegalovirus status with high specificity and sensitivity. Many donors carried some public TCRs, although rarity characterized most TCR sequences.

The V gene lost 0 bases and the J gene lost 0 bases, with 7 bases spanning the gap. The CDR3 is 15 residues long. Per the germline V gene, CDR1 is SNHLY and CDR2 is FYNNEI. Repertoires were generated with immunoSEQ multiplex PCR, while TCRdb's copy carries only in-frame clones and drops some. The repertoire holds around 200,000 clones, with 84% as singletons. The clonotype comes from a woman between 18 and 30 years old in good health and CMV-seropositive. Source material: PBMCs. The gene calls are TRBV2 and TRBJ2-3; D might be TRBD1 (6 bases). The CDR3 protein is CASSEAGQSTDTQYF. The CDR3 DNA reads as TGTGCCAGCAGTGAAGCCGGACAGAGCACAGATACGCAGTATTTT.